This TCR beta chain was documented in a study of blood T cell repertoires in COVID-19. In the original processing: Reference gene primer amplification in the assay estimated nucleated cell counts. Only in-frame clones appear in the TCRdb table, and some are missing; sequencing was by immunoSEQ multiplex PCR. The DNA gave D and trimming, while V, J and clone size come from that table. The sample records some 150,000 clones, about 87% being singletons. V lost 4 bases to trimming and J lost 2 bases, with 8 bases between them. CDR1 SGHTA and CDR2 FQGNSA come from the germline V gene. The CDR3 spans 13 residues.

This TCR was sampled from a man aged 50-60 years who had recovered from COVID-19. The specimen sequenced was peripheral blood. The rearrangement joins TRBV7-2 to TRBJ1-1; a possible D gene is TRBD1 (5 bases). The DNA of the CDR3 is TGTGCCAGCAGCTATCAGGGTAACACTGAAGCTTTCTTT. Encoded protein: CASSYQGNTEAFF.